The sequence of this T cell receptor beta chain was determined in a study of blood T cell repertoires in COVID-19. Study-level background: Acute and convalescent COVID-19 samples came from the United States, Italy and Spain. The cDNA or gDNA used as material had been derived from T cells, B-cell-depleted T cells, or PBMCs.

Patients of the Seattle cohort, enrolled during active infection, were followed longitudinally. Authors' data handling: Using reference gene primer amplification, nucleated cell counts were estimated. Clones were sequenced by immunoSEQ multiplex PCR, and TCRdb holds only the in-frame ones, with some missing. That table is the source of V, J and clone size, and D and trimming were worked out from the DNA. The sample records approximately 170,000 clones, about 85% being singletons. The origin of this receptor is a man older than 75 with COVID-19, enrolled during active disease. Source material: peripheral blood.

The CDR3 region is CASSHASGTANEKLFF. The DNA of the CDR3 is TGTGCCAGCAGCCACGCTTCCGGGACAGCTAATGAAAAACTGTTTTTT. The chain uses TRBV4-2 and TRBJ1-4; 7 positions agree with TRBD1. The CDR3 consists of 16 residues. Trimming removed 3 bases from V and 3 bases from J; junction bases left unmatched: 7. CDR1 LGHNA and CDR2 YNFKEQ come from the germline V gene.